This entry lists 27 T cell receptor beta chains sequenced from one sample in a study of cytomegalovirus exposure and HLA in healthy donors. The PCR used 60 Vbeta and 13 Jbeta primers. The repertoire was sequenced with immunoSEQ multiplex PCR; TCRdb's copy has only in-frame clones and lacks some. The repertoire table contains roughly 120,000 clones. The sequenced material came from PBMCs. These TCRs come from a young man in good health and CMV-seronegative.

V is TRBV5-1 and J is TRBJ2-3, with D unresolved. The CDR3 has 16 amino acids. In germline, CDR1 is SGHRS, CDR2 YFSETQ. V was shortened by 6 bases and J by 0 bases, with 17 bases between the two germline ends. The CDR3 protein is CASTLTTPASTDTQYF. CDR3 nucleotides: TGCGCCAGCACCCTAACTACACCTGCTAGCACAGATACGCAGTATTTT.

V usage is TRBV6-6 and J usage is TRBJ1-5, with D possibly matching TRBD1 (6 bases). V was trimmed by 4 bases and J by 4 bases, leaving 14 bases between them. CDR3 length equals 15 residues. Germline CDR1 is MNHNY and CDR2 is SVGAGI (reference sequence). This chain's CDR3 is CASSSQGLINQPQHF. In DNA, the CDR3 is TGTGCCAGCAGTTCCCAGGGGTTGATTAATCAGCCCCAGCATTTT.

V is TRBV5-1 and J is TRBJ1-1, with TRBD1 identical over 7 bases. This CDR3 has 15 residues. V lost 0 bases and J lost 3; bases outside the gene matches: 5. CDR1 and CDR2 from the germline V gene are SGHRS and YFSETQ. CDR3 protein: CASSLGGTADTEAFF. For the CDR3, the DNA is TGCGCCAGCAGCTTGGGGGGGACAGCAGACACTGAAGCTTTCTTT.

The gene calls are TRBV2 and TRBJ2-7, with 7 bases fitting TRBD1. This CDR3 comprises 15 residues. Germline V gene data show CDR1 as SNHLY and CDR2 as FYNNEI. V shed 2 bases, J shed 5 bases, and the junction held 9 bases outside the gene matches. CDR3: CASSEWDSVGHEQYF. The CDR3, as DNA: TGTGCCAGCAGTGAATGGGACAGCGTGGGGCACGAGCAGTACTTC.

The chain is built from TRBV7-2 and TRBJ2-3; no clear D. The CDR3 loop spans 14 amino acids. Germline-derived CDR1 and CDR2 are SGHTA and FQGNSA. Trimming removed 4 bases from V and 7 bases from J, with 15 bases in between. CDR3 sequence: CASSSRVGANTQYF. The CDR3 coding sequence is TGTGCCAGCAGCTCCCGCGTGGGCGCAAATACGCAGTATTTT.

J is TRBJ1-1 and V is TRBV6-1; 7 bases fit TRBD1. Germline V CDR1 and CDR2: MNHNS, SASEGT. CDR3 length: 13 amino acids. V lost 10 bases to trimming and J lost 1 base; unmatched junction nucleotides: 6. The CDR3 region has the DNA TGTGCCACCACAAGACAGGGGAACACTGAAGCTTTCTTT. This codes for CATTRQGNTEAFF.

The genes are TRBV4-1 and TRBJ1-1; the match to TRBD1 covers 9 bases. With V trimmed by 5 bases and J by 1 base, 5 bases remained unmatched. Germline V lookup: CDR1 MGHRA, CDR2 YSYEKL. The CDR3 extends over 15 amino acids. CDR3 DNA: TGCGCCAGCAGCTATTGGACAGGGGAGAACACTGAAGCTTTCTTT. Residues: CASSYWTGENTEAFF.

This chain joins TRBV5-6 and TRBJ2-7; D not certain. Germline V gene lookup returns CDR1 SGHDT and CDR2 YYEEEE. This CDR3 spans 12 amino acids. V was pared by 1 base and J by 3 bases, with 5 bases between. The CDR3 bases are TGTGCCAGCAGCTTGCGACACTACGAGCAGTACTTC. Translating it yields CASSLRHYEQYF.

The chain couples TRBV6-6 to TRBJ2-1; TRBD2 matches 9 bases. The V gene end was trimmed by 5 bases and the J gene end by 2 bases; junction bases not matched to a gene: 4. Germline CDR1 MNHNY, CDR2 SVGAGI (reference sequence). The CDR3 loop spans 15 amino acids. CDR3 residues: CASSHSGSPYNEQFF. The CDR3 bases are TGTGCCAGCAGTCATAGCGGGAGTCCCTACAATGAGCAGTTCTTC.

The chain carries TRBV19 and TRBJ1-5; D uncertain. Germline-derived CDR1 and CDR2 are LNHDA and SQIVND (reference sequence). Trimming took 5 bases from V and 3 from J, leaving 14 bases between them. The CDR3 is 15 amino acids. This CDR3 is CASSSYRVPNQPQHF. CDR3 bases: TGTGCCAGTAGTTCCTACCGGGTCCCCAATCAGCCCCAGCATTTT. Full variable domain (outside the CDR3, taken from reference TRBV19 and TRBJ1-5): DGGITQSPKYLFRKEGQNVTLSCEQNLNHDAMYWYRQDPGQGLRLIYYSQIVNDFQKGDIAEGYSVSREKKESFPLTVTSAQKNPTAFYLCASSSYRVPNQPQHFGDGTRLSIL.

This chain connects TRBV28 to TRBJ2-7; 9 positions agree with TRBD1. Germline assignment: CDR1 MDHEN and CDR2 SYDVKM. Unmatched junction bases numbered 12, after V lost 2 bases and J lost 7 bases. The CDR3 loop spans 16 amino acids. The DNA of the CDR3 is TGTGCCAGCAGTTTAGGGTCGGGACAGGGTAGGAGGGAGCAGTACTTC. Translated, it gives CASSLGSGQGRREQYF. The whole variable domain, remainder taken from reference TRBV28 and TRBJ2-7, is DVKVTQSSRYLVKRTGEKVFLECVQDMDHENMFWYRQDPGLGLRLIYFSYDVKMKEKGDIPEGYSVSREKKERFSLILESASTNQTSMYLCASSLGSGQGRREQYFGPGTRLTVT.

The chain employs TRBV7-6 and TRBJ1-1, with 7 bases fitting TRBD1. The CDR3 runs 16 residues. The V gene's germline CDR1 is SGHVS and CDR2 FNYEAQ. J gave up 2 bases and V 5 bases, and 11 bases lay outside the gene matches. CDR3 sequence: CASSLGTEGLNTEAFF. Here the CDR3 DNA reads TGTGCCAGCAGCCTCGGGACAGAAGGCCTTAACACTGAAGCTTTCTTT.

V usage is TRBV27 and J usage is TRBJ2-3, with D possibly being TRBD1 (5 bases). Trimming stripped 1 base from V and 5 bases from J, with 13 bases between. The CDR3 consists of 15 residues. CDR1 MNHEY and CDR2 SMNVEV come from the germline V gene (reference sequence). Here the CDR3 reads CASSLLVTGGDTQYF. The CDR3 DNA reads as TGTGCCAGCAGTTTATTGGTAACAGGCGGAGATACGCAGTATTTT.

The chain employs TRBV2 and TRBJ1-2; 9 nucleotides line up with TRBD1. The J segment lost 8 bases and the V segment lost 6 bases, leaving 4 bases of the junction unmatched. The CDR3 has 12 amino acids. Germline V gives CDR1 SNHLY, CDR2 FYNNEI. The CDR3 DNA sequence: TGTGCCAGCAGGGAGGACAGGGGAGGCTACACCTTC. It codes for CASREDRGGYTF.

This chain joins TRBV10-1 and TRBJ1-6, with D possibly TRBD1 on 5 matching bases. V lost 10 bases and J 7 bases, leaving 14 bases between the germline ends. The length of the CDR3 is 13 residues. CDR1 and CDR2 from the germline V gene are WNHNN and SYGVQD (reference sequence). The CDR3 is CATSPGLNSPLHF. The DNA for the CDR3 is TGCGCCACCAGCCCGGGACTCAATTCACCCCTCCACTTT.

The rearrangement uses TRBV6-6 and TRBJ2-7; 7 bases line up with TRBD1. The CDR3 length is 15 residues. V trimming: 2 bases; J trimming: 5 bases; junction bases outside the gene matches: 9. Germline values: CDR1 MNHNY, CDR2 SVGAGI (reference sequence). The CDR3 region has the DNA TGTGCCAGCAGTTACCCCACAGGGGTCCACGACGAGCAGTACTTC. Residues: CASSYPTGVHDEQYF.

As DNA, the CDR3 is TGCAGCGTTGGGGGAGCGAAAGAGACCCAGTACTTC. Translation gives CSVGGAKETQYF. The chain is built from TRBV29-1 and TRBJ2-5; D is perhaps TRBD2 (5 bases). This CDR3 is built from 12 residues. Germline assignment: CDR1 SQVTM and CDR2 ANQGSEA. Trimming left V 4 bases short and J 3 bases short, with 9 bases between. Full variable domain (rest looked up from reference TRBV29-1 and TRBJ2-5): SAVISQKPSRDICQRGTSLTIQCQVDSQVTMMFWYRQQPGQSLTLIATANQGSEATYESGFVIDKFPISRPNLTFSTLTVSNMSPEDSSIYLCSVGGAKETQYFGPGTRLLVL.

This chain joins TRBV30 and TRBJ2-3, with TRBD1 matching 7 bases. Germline lookup yields CDR1 GTSNPN and CDR2 SVGIG (reference sequence). CDR3 length: 16 amino acids. The junction had 10 bases not matched to a gene; V was cut back by 4 bases and J by 0 bases. CDR3 protein: CAWTSLTGSSTDTQYF. CDR3 sequence (DNA): TGTGCCTGGACGTCCCTGACAGGGTCGAGCACAGATACGCAGTATTTT.

V gene TRBV7-8 combines with J gene TRBJ2-7; 9 bases are a match to TRBD2. Germline V lookup: CDR1 SGHVS, CDR2 FQNEAQ. This CDR3 is built from 13 residues. Trimming took 4 bases from V and 4 from J; bases not matched to a gene: 2. The CDR3: CASSWLAGYEQYF. In nucleotides, the CDR3 is TGTGCCAGCAGCTGGCTAGCGGGATACGAGCAGTACTTC.

This chain uses TRBV13 with TRBJ1-1; possibly TRBD1 for D (6 bases). V gave up 8 bases and J gave up 1 base, with 14 bases separating them. This CDR3 spans 14 amino acids. From germline, CDR1 is PRHDT and CDR2 FYEKMQ (reference sequence). The CDR3: CASLRGGRNTEAFF. The DNA for the CDR3 is TGTGCCAGCCTTCGGGGGGGGCGGAACACTGAAGCTTTCTTT.

Worth noting for this clone: A junction end diverges from the germline sequence, so it may reflect a read error. This chain links TRBV18 with TRBJ2-6, with 7 bases matching TRBD1. Germline CDR1 KGHSH, CDR2 LQKENI. This CDR3 has 18 residues. The CDR3, as DNA: TGTGCCAGCTCCCCACCGGGACAGAGTTTCTCTGGGGCCAACGTCCTGACTTTC. Protein sequence: CASSPPGQSFSGANVLTF.

The chain recombines TRBV27 with TRBJ2-7, with D maybe TRBD2 (6 bases). The CDR3 has 13 amino acids. Trimming pared 6 bases from V and 3 bases from J, leaving 12 bases between. Germline values: CDR1 MNHEY, CDR2 SMNVEV (reference sequence). CDR3 in amino acids: CASRGGTGYEQYF. The CDR3 DNA is TGTGCCAGCAGGGGGGGTACGGGCTACGAGCAGTACTTC.

The chain links TRBV19 to TRBJ2-1, with 14 bases aligning to TRBD2. The CDR3 runs to 21 residues. The V segment lost 1 base and the J segment 2 bases; nucleotides outside the gene matches: 13. Per the germline V gene, CDR1 is LNHDA and CDR2 is SQIVND (reference sequence). The CDR3 bases are TGTGCCAGTAGTATAGTTGGACAGGGGCGACTAGCGGGGGGGACCTACAATGAGCAGTTCTTC. As protein: CASSIVGQGRLAGGTYNEQFF.

This rearrangement joins TRBV4-1 to TRBJ1-2; tentatively, D is TRBD1 (5 bases). Trimming stripped 1 base from V and 3 bases from J, with 15 bases between. The CDR3 has 16 amino acids. Germline values: CDR1 MGHRA, CDR2 YSYEKL. The CDR3 region is CASSQGPLGRDYGYTF. DNA for the CDR3: TGCGCCAGCAGCCAAGGCCCTTTGGGCAGGGACTATGGCTACACCTTC.

The J gene is TRBJ1-3, the V gene TRBV7-9, with TRBD1 identical over 8 bases. V shed 5 bases and J 3 bases; nucleotides not matched to a gene: 6. The CDR3 spans 15 residues. CDR1 and CDR2 from the germline V gene are SEHNR and FQNEAQ (reference sequence). The DNA for the CDR3 is TGTGCCAGCAGCAAACAGGGGGTATTTGGAAACACCATATATTTT. Translated, it gives CASSKQGVFGNTIYF.

This rearrangement joins TRBV2 to TRBJ2-7, with a tentative D call TRBD2 (5 bases). V was clipped by 11 bases and J by 3 bases, with 5 bases between them. There are 9 residues in the CDR3. Germline CDR1 and CDR2: SNHLY and FYNNEI. The CDR3 protein is CAGGYEQYF. CDR3 coding DNA: TGTGCCGGAGGCTACGAGCAGTACTTC.

V gene TRBV28 combines with J gene TRBJ1-1, with TRBD1 identical over 8 bases. Germline CDR1 MDHEN, CDR2 SYDVKM. This CDR3 is built from 15 residues. V was pared by 7 bases and J by 1 base, with 8 bases of the junction left unmatched. The CDR3 DNA sequence: TGTGCCAGCACTACCTCCGGGACAGGGAACACTGAAGCTTTCTTT. It yields the protein CASTTSGTGNTEAFF.